These 10 T cell receptor beta chains came from one sample sequenced in a study of blood T cells in healthy people across ages. Combining a sample-barcoded 5' primer with a J-beta primer mix, a second PCR ran for roughly 7 to 12 cycles. TCRdb reprocessed the 5' RACE reads via MiXCR and lists one record per CDR3 protein. Of around 1,900,000 distinct CDR3 sequences in the sample, 35% to 50% were seen once. Sequencing was performed on blood. All receptors derive from a human donor in good health.

This clonotype was seen a few times. The rearrangement uses TRBV5-1 and TRBJ1-6, with D perhaps matching TRBD1 (5 bases). This CDR3 region has 16 residues. V was clipped by 1 base and J by 4 bases, with 12 bases between them. Looked up from germline, CDR1 is SGHRS and CDR2 is YFSETQ. CDR3 DNA sequence: TGCGCCAGCAGCTTGTTGGTGACAGAGTATAATTCACCCCTCCACTTT. As protein: CASSLLVTEYNSPLHF.

V usage is TRBV7-2 and J usage is TRBJ2-3; 7 bases align to TRBD2. The CDR3 runs 14 residues. Germline V gene data show CDR1 as SGHTA and CDR2 as FQGNSA. V was clipped by 2 bases and J by 5 bases; unmatched bases: 4. This chain's CDR3 is CASSLMGGGDTQYF. The DNA for the CDR3 is TGTGCCAGCAGCTTAATGGGGGGGGGAGATACGCAGTATTTT.

This chain connects TRBV11-3 to TRBJ1-1; 7 bases are shared with TRBD1. The CDR3 is made up of 15 amino acids. From germline, CDR1 is SGHNT and CDR2 YENEEA. V was clipped by 1 base and J by 1 base; unmatched bases: 3. The CDR3 DNA reads TGTGCCAGCAGCTTAGCAGGACAGGCGAACACTGAAGCTTTCTTT. Protein product: CASSLAGQANTEAFF.

Note on this clonotype: The germline gene is not matched at one end of the junction; a read error may be the cause. The V and J genes are TRBV20-1 and TRBJ2-1, with 11 nucleotides matching TRBD2. Germline V CDR1 and CDR2: DFQATT, SNEGSKA (reference sequence). The CDR3 loop spans 14 amino acids. CDR3 nucleotides: TGTAGTGCTGTAGCGGGGGGGCTAGGAAATGAGCAGTTCTTC. Residues: CSAVAGGLGNEQFF.

This clonotype was counted only a few times. The chain employs TRBV7-2 and TRBJ2-3; weak D call: TRBD1 (6 bases). Germline-derived CDR1 and CDR2 are SGHTA and FQGNSA. The V end lost 1 base, the J end lost 4 bases, and 15 bases lay between the germline ends. CDR3 size: 16 residues. In DNA, the CDR3 is TGTGCCAGCAGCTTAGTGGGGGCTAGCATTGCAGATACGCAGTATTTT. This translates into CASSLVGASIADTQYF.

V is TRBV9 and J is TRBJ1-2; D ambiguous. V was pared by 0 bases and J by 4 bases, with 13 bases between. The CDR3 is 15 amino acids. Germline CDR1 and CDR2: SGDLS and YYNGEE. This chain's CDR3 is CASSVGPGGGYGYTF. CDR3 in DNA: TGTGCCAGCAGCGTAGGTCCTGGAGGCGGCTATGGCTACACCTTC.

Comments on this clonotype: Mismatch with germline at one junction end may stem from a read error. The gene calls are TRBV29-1 and TRBJ2-1; D possibly matches TRBD1 or TRBD2 (6 bases each). The CDR3 runs 12 residues. CDR1 SQVTM and CDR2 ANQGSEA come from the germline V gene. The CDR3 region is CGVGGGPGEQFF. For the CDR3, the DNA is TGCGGCGTTGGTGGGGGGCCAGGGGAGCAGTTCTTC.

This sequence joins TRBV6-5 and TRBJ2-4; D uncertain. Trimming took off 6 bases at V and 5 bases at J, with 11 bases between the two ends. The CDR3 is 13 amino acids. The germline gives CDR1 MNHEY, CDR2 SVGAGI. The CDR3 loop is CASSDQNENIQYF. Here the CDR3 DNA reads TGTGCCAGCAGCGATCAAAACGAAAACATTCAGTACTTC.

There are a few counts of this clonotype. DNA of the CDR3: TGTGCCATCAGTGAGTCTGTGGGAGGTGAACCCTACGAGCAGTACTTC. Residues: CAISESVGGEPYEQYF. V gene TRBV10-3 combines with J gene TRBJ2-5, with a tentative D call TRBD2 (6 bases). With the DNA end fitting TRBJ2-7 better, the J assignment may be wrong. In germline, CDR1 is ENHRY, CDR2 SYGVKD. This CDR3 is 16 amino acids long.

The chain couples TRBV7-9 to TRBJ1-2, with TRBD1 matching over 9 bases. The CDR3 spans 15 residues. V lost 5 bases and J lost 2; bases outside the gene matches: 6. Germline-derived CDR1 and CDR2 are SEHNR and FQNEAQ (reference sequence). CDR3 loop: CASSLHGTGNYGYTF. The CDR3 DNA sequence: TGTGCCAGCAGCCTCCACGGGACAGGGAACTATGGCTACACCTTC.